The rows below give T cell receptor beta chains drawn from one sample of a study of shared clonotypes between healthy human individuals. Profiling relied on immunoSEQ multiplex PCR, and the TCRdb table lists in-frame clones only, not all of them. The sample holds more than 1.2 million clones, 98% to 99% seen once. Sequenced: naive CD4+ T cells sorted from blood. The receptor set was obtained from a man younger than 45 in good health. Both conserved end residues are trimmed from each CDR3. Fields, in order: V gene, D gene, J gene, CDR3 protein. The D gene is left open where the match is weak.

V gene: TRBV5-6
D gene: -
J gene: TRBJ1-2
CDR3 protein: ASSLGHYGYT

V gene: TRBV5-8
D gene: -
J gene: TRBJ1-5
CDR3 protein: ASSFLGQPQH

V gene: TRBV7-2
D gene: TRBD1
J gene: TRBJ2-7
CDR3 protein: ASRPGQGRYEQY

V gene: TRBV6-6
D gene: TRBD1
J gene: TRBJ2-5
CDR3 protein: ASSYSIKDRLETQY

V gene: TRBV6-6
D gene: TRBD2
J gene: TRBJ2-7
CDR3 protein: ASSSNLAVRGEQY

V gene: TRBV7-8
D gene: -
J gene: TRBJ2-2
CDR3 protein: ASSSRARGFAGELF

V gene: TRBV4-1
D gene: -
J gene: TRBJ2-1
CDR3 protein: ASSQGVPSYNEQF

V gene: TRBV10-3
D gene: TRBD1
J gene: TRBJ2-7
CDR3 protein: AISGIPGQGRTSSYEQY

V gene: TRBV18
D gene: -
J gene: TRBJ2-7
CDR3 protein: ASSPQSDYEQY

V gene: TRBV18
D gene: -
J gene: TRBJ2-7
CDR3 protein: ASSPPGSVYEQY

V gene: TRBV4-3
D gene: TRBD1
J gene: TRBJ2-7
CDR3 protein: ASSQEFRTGWFEQY

V gene: TRBV9
D gene: TRBD2
J gene: TRBJ2-1
CDR3 protein: ASSAGTSGKYNEQF

V gene: TRBV25-1
D gene: -
J gene: TRBJ2-4
CDR3 protein: ASSDTGAKNIQY

V gene: TRBV9
D gene: -
J gene: TRBJ2-7
CDR3 protein: ASSVGDYYEQY

V gene: TRBV28
D gene: -
J gene: TRBJ2-2
CDR3 protein: ASSFTGIYTGELF

V gene: TRBV9
D gene: TRBD1
J gene: TRBJ1-1
CDR3 protein: ASSVGTGGLEAF

V gene: TRBV14
D gene: TRBD1
J gene: TRBJ1-1
CDR3 protein: ASSQRTGQTTEAF

V gene: TRBV28
D gene: TRBD1
J gene: TRBJ2-7
CDR3 protein: ASIKGTGGIDRYEQY

V gene: TRBV18
D gene: -
J gene: TRBJ2-3
CDR3 protein: ASSPAHSSTDTQY

V gene: TRBV7-9
D gene: -
J gene: TRBJ1-1
CDR3 protein: ASSRDYTEAF

V gene: TRBV7-9
D gene: -
J gene: TRBJ2-6
CDR3 protein: ASSLYLQGRRSGANVLT

V gene: TRBV10-3
D gene: TRBD1
J gene: TRBJ1-2
CDR3 protein: AITPDRAGGYT

V gene: TRBV7-2
D gene: -
J gene: TRBJ2-1
CDR3 protein: ASSLVLWEQF

V gene: TRBV5-1
D gene: -
J gene: TRBJ2-3
CDR3 protein: ASSLDVGSGNTQY

V gene: TRBV9
D gene: TRBD2
J gene: TRBJ2-5
CDR3 protein: ASTGLAGETQY

V gene: TRBV6-5
D gene: TRBD1
J gene: TRBJ1-3
CDR3 protein: ASSYTRTGTGNTIY

V gene: TRBV20-1
D gene: -
J gene: TRBJ2-3
CDR3 protein: SAINTDTQY

V gene: TRBV4-1
D gene: -
J gene: TRBJ1-3
CDR3 protein: ASSLLGQTSGNTIY

V gene: TRBV5-4
D gene: -
J gene: TRBJ2-1
CDR3 protein: ASSLGYEEQF

V gene: TRBV27
D gene: -
J gene: TRBJ1-5
CDR3 protein: ASSRGISNQPQH